These 13 T cell receptor beta chains came from one sample sequenced in a study of Graves' ophthalmopathy and Graves' hyperthyroidism. For repertoire sequencing, the TCR beta CDR3 regions were amplified from RNA transcripts. First-round RT-PCR with HTBI primers preceded a second-round multiplex PCR. TCRdb re-called the multiplex PCR reads with MiXCR, one entry per CDR3 protein. The sample has a few hundred thousand distinct CDR3 sequences, about two fifths seen once; the top ten hold over 3.5%. Sequencing used peripheral blood or thyroid tissue (not recorded which). The receptors derive from an adult man with Graves' hyperthyroidism.

This clonotype was seen just once. This rearrangement joins TRBV2 to TRBJ2-7; D call uncertain. The CDR3 contains 10 residues. The germline V gene encodes CDR1 SNHLY and CDR2 FYNNEI. CDR3 loop: CADKTYEQYF. Written as DNA, the CDR3 is TGTGCTGACAAGACCTACGAGCAGTACTTC.

With regard to this clonotype: Given a much more abundant clone one base away, this may be a read error. The CDR3 nucleotides are TGCAGCGTTGGGACAGGGGGCAGAGAGACCCAGTACTTC. It encodes CSVGTGGRETQYF. The rearrangement uses TRBV29-1 and TRBJ2-5; TRBD1 matches 11 bases. The V gene end was trimmed by 4 bases and the J gene end by 4 bases; junction bases not matched to a gene: 2. Germline assignment: CDR1 SQVTM and CDR2 ANQGSEA. This CDR3 is 13 amino acids long.

This clonotype was counted ten times or more. The V gene is TRBV7-9, the J gene TRBJ2-7; no firm D call. Per the germline V gene, CDR1 is SEHNR and CDR2 is FQNEAQ (reference sequence). The CDR3 extends over 12 amino acids. V was cut by 3 bases and J by 2 bases, with 5 bases left in between. Here the CDR3 DNA reads TGTGCCAGCAGCTTTGATCCCTACGAGCAGTACTTC. Protein sequence: CASSFDPYEQYF.

The CDR3 loop is CATGGYNEQYF. The DNA of the CDR3 is TGTGCCACCGGCGGCTACAATGAGCAGTACTTC. V usage is TRBV24-1 and J usage is TRBJ2-7; D uncertain. CDR3 length: 11 amino acids. Germline CDR1 is KGHDR and CDR2 is SFDVKD. Trimming pared 9 bases from V and 7 bases from J, leaving 12 bases between.

This clonotype came up many times. The chain has TRBV11-2 and TRBJ1-2; D remains unclear. Germline values: CDR1 SGHAT, CDR2 FQNNGV. With 3 bases removed from V and 3 bases from J, the gap between germline ends came to 8 bases. The CDR3 totals 13 residues. CDR3 in amino acids: CASSLGGYYGYTF. The DNA of the CDR3 is TGTGCCAGCAGCTTGGGCGGCTACTATGGCTACACCTTC.

This clonotype appeared a few times. V and J are TRBV5-8 and TRBJ2-7; the match to TRBD2 covers 9 bases. Trimming removed 0 bases from V and 6 bases from J; junction bases left unmatched: 13. This CDR3 comprises 17 residues. The germline gives CDR1 SGHTS, CDR2 YDEGEE. The CDR3: CASSLENPGLAGGEQYF. Here the CDR3 DNA reads TGTGCCAGCAGCTTGGAAAACCCGGGACTAGCAGGTGGCGAGCAGTACTTC.

This clonotype has a count of ten or more. The gene calls are TRBV5-5 and TRBJ1-5; TRBD1 matches 7 bases. Per the germline V gene, CDR1 is SGHKS and CDR2 is YYEKEE (reference sequence). V was pared by 4 bases and J by 3 bases, with 7 bases of the junction left unmatched. CDR3 size: 15 residues. The CDR3 loop is CASSATGSFNQPQHF. As DNA, the CDR3 is TGTGCCAGCAGCGCGACAGGGTCATTCAATCAGCCCCAGCATTTT.

This chain links TRBV2 with TRBJ2-5; weak D call: TRBD2 (6 bases). This CDR3 spans 18 amino acids. V dropped 4 bases and J dropped 5 bases, with 26 bases sitting between them. Germline V gives CDR1 SNHLY, CDR2 FYNNEI. The CDR3: CASSGRGTGANQWETQYF. CDR3 DNA sequence: TGTGCCAGCAGTGGGCGGGGAACTGGGGCCAACCAGTGGGAGACCCAGTACTTC.

Remarks on this clonotype: One base away lies a much larger clone, so this may be a sequencing read error. The rearrangement joins TRBV7-3 to TRBJ2-7; 7 nucleotides match TRBD2. This CDR3 has 15 residues. J lost 3 bases, V lost 5 bases, and 10 bases had no gene match. Germline CDR1 is SGHTA and CDR2 is FQGTGA. The CDR3 loop is CASSVGLVGVYEQYF. As DNA, the CDR3 is TGTGCCAGCAGCGTTGGACTAGTGGGAGTCTACGAGCAGTACTTC.

This clonotype was seen at least ten times. The chain couples TRBV10-1 to TRBJ2-3; D unresolved. Trimming left V 3 bases short and J 2 bases short, with 12 bases between. The CDR3 sequence is 15 residues long. Germline CDR1 reads WNHNN; CDR2 reads SYGVQD (reference sequence). The DNA of the CDR3 is TGCGCCAGCAGTGAAAGTTGGGCACTCACAGATACGCAGTATTTT. Its protein product is CASSESWALTDTQYF.

Remarks on this clonotype: One end of the junction varies from germline; a read error may be responsible. The J gene is TRBJ1-5, the V gene TRBV10-3, with TRBD1 identical over 8 bases. CDR1 and CDR2 from the germline V gene are ENHRY and SYGVKD. This CDR3 spans 15 amino acids. The CDR3 coding sequence is TGTGCCATCAGCAAGGACAGGGATAGCAATCAGCTCCAGCATTTT. Protein product: CAISKDRDSNQLQHF.

A word on this clonotype: It may be a read error: a sequence one base away is much more abundant. V and J are TRBV2 and TRBJ1-2, with TRBD1 matching over 8 bases. The CDR3 contains 16 residues. Germline V gene lookup returns CDR1 SNHLY and CDR2 FYNNEI. V lost 5 bases, J lost 3 bases, and 11 bases stayed unmatched. This CDR3 reads CASSSGQGWTDYGYTF. For the CDR3, the DNA is TGTGCCAGCAGTTCCGGACAGGGATGGACTGACTATGGCTACACCTTC. Full variable domain (rest looked up from reference TRBV2 and TRBJ1-2): EPEVTQTPSHQVTQMGQEVILRCVPISNHLYFYWYRQILGQKVEFLVSFYNNEISEKSEIFDDQFSVERPDGSNFTLKIRSTKLEDSAMYFCASSSGQGWTDYGYTFGSGTRLTVV.

This clonotype has ten or more counts. The rearrangement uses TRBV28 and TRBJ1-1; D remains unclear. V was clipped by 3 bases and J by 3 bases, with 5 bases between them. The V gene's germline CDR1 is MDHEN and CDR2 SYDVKM. This CDR3 region has 12 residues. This CDR3 reads CASSFVDTEAFF. The CDR3 DNA is TGTGCCAGCAGTTTTGTGGACACTGAAGCTTTCTTT. Using reference TRBV28 and TRBJ1-1 for the parts outside the CDR3, the full variable domain is DVKVTQSSRYLVKRTGEKVFLECVQDMDHENMFWYRQDPGLGLRLIYFSYDVKMKEKGDIPEGYSVSREKKERFSLILESASTNQTSMYLCASSFVDTEAFFGQGTRLTVV.